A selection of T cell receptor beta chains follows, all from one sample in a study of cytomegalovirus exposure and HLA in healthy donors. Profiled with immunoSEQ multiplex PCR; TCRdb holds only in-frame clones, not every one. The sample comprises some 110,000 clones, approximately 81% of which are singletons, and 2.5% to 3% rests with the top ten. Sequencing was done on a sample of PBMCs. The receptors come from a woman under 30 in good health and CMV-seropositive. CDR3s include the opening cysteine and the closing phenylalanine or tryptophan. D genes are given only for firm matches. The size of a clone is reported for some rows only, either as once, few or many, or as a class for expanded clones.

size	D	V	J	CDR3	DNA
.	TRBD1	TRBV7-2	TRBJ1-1	CASSLVGTGVTEAFF	TGTGCCAGCAGCTTAGTGGGGACAGGGGTCACTGAAGCTTTCTTT
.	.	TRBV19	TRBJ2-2	CASRSETGPTGELFF	TGTGCCAGTAGATCCGAGACAGGACCTACCGGGGAGCTGTTTTTT
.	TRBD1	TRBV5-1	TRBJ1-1	CASTQDRGDTEAFF	TGCGCCAGCACTCAGGACAGGGGCGACACTGAAGCTTTCTTT
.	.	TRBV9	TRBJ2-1	CASGTYEQFF	TGTGCCAGCGGGACTTATGAGCAGTTCTTC
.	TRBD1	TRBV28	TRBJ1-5	CASSWTGWNQPQHF	TGTGCCAGCAGTTGGACAGGTTGGAATCAGCCCCAGCATTTT
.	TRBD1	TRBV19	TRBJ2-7	CASSIVGGRGPYEQYF	TGTGCCAGTAGTATAGTAGGAGGCAGGGGGCCATACGAGCAGTACTTC
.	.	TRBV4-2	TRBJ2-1	CASSQVLPFEYNEQFF	TGTGCCAGCAGCCAAGTTCTACCCTTTGAGTACAATGAGCAGTTCTTC
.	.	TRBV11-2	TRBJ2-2	CASSLEWQGSTGELFF	TGTGCCAGCAGCTTAGAATGGCAGGGGAGCACCGGGGAGCTGTTTTTT
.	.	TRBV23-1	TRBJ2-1	CASSQWRSGDQFF	TGCGCCAGCAGTCAATGGAGGAGCGGCGACCAGTTCTTC
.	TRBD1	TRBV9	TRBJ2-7	CASSVARGNYEQYF	TGTGCCAGCAGCGTAGCCAGGGGGAACTACGAGCAGTACTTC
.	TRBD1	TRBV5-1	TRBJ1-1	CATGTGEESTEAFF	TGCGCCACCGGGACAGGGGAGGAAAGCACTGAAGCTTTCTTT
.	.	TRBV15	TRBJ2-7	CATSGSTASFYEQYF	TGTGCCACCAGCGGATCGACAGCTTCCTTCTACGAGCAGTACTTC
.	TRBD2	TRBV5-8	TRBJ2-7	CASSSRNLAGVRLRGDEQYF	TGTGCCAGCAGCTCCCGTAATCTAGCGGGAGTTCGTCTTCGCGGGGACGAGCAGTACTTC
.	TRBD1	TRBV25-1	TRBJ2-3	CASSDPGQGAITDTQYF	TGTGCCAGCAGTGACCCAGGACAGGGGGCAATCACAGATACGCAGTATTTT
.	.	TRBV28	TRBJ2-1	CASSRGINEQFF	TGTGCCAGCAGCCGGGGAATCAATGAGCAGTTCTTC
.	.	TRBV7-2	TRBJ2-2	CASSPRTAGELFF	TGTGCCAGCAGCCCCCGGACAGCCGGGGAGCTGTTTTTT
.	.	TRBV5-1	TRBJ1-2	CASSLSGQGDGYTF	TGCGCCAGCAGCTTGTCAGGGCAAGGGGATGGCTACACCTTC
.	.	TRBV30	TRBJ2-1	CAWSVRRGRQFF	TGTGCCTGGAGTGTACGGAGGGGTAGGCAGTTCTTC
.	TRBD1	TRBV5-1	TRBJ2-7	CASSRTGGWYYEQYF	TGCGCCAGCAGCCGGACAGGGGGCTGGTACTACGAGCAGTACTTC
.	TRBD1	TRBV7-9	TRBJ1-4	CASSMTGDEKLFF	TGTGCCAGCAGTATGACAGGGGATGAAAAACTGTTTTTT
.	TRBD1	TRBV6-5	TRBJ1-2	CASSYGGTDNYGYTF	TGTGCCAGCAGTTACGGCGGGACAGATAACTATGGCTACACCTTC
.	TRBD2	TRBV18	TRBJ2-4	CASSSSGRGGNIQYF	TGTGCCAGCTCCTCTAGCGGGAGGGGTGGAAACATTCAGTACTTC
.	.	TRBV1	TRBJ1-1	CTSSQDQGQLNTEAFF	TGCACCAGCAGCCAAGATCAAGGACAGCTGAACACTGAAGCTTTCTTT
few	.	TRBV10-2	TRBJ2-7	CASSESSGNYEQYF	TGCGCCAGCAGTGAGTCTAGCGGCAACTACGAGCAGTACTTC
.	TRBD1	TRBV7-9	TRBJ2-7	CASSSGTVYEQYF	TGTGCCAGCAGCTCAGGGACAGTCTACGAGCAGTACTTC
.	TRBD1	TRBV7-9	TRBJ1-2	CASSLDWTGAGYTF	TGTGCCAGCAGCTTAGATTGGACAGGGGCCGGCTACACCTTC
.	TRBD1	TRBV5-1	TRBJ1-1	CASSLGTGGLAFF	TGCGCCAGCAGCTTGGGGACAGGAGGCTTAGCTTTCTTT
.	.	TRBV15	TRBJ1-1	CATSRGRSREAFF	TGTGCCACCAGCCGAGGACGTAGCAGAGAAGCTTTCTTT